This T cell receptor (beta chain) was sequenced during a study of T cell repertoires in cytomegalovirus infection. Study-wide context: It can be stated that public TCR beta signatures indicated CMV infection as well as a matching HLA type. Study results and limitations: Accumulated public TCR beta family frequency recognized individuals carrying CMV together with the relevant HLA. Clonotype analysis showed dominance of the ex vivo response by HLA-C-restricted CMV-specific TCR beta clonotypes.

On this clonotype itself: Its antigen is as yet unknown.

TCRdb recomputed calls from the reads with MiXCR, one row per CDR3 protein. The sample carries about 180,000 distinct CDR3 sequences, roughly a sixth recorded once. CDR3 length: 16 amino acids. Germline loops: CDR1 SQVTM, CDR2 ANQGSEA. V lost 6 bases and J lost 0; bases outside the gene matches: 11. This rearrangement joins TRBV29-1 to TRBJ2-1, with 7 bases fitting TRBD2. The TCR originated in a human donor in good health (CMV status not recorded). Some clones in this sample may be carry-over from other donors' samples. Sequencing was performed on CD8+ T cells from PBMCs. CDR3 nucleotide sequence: TGCAGCGTCGCCGGGACTACCAAAAGCTCCTACAATGAGCAGTTCTTC. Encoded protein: CSVAGTTKSSYNEQFF.